The entry that follows covers one T cell receptor beta chain sequence. This record belongs to a study of blood T cell repertoires in COVID-19. Study context: T cells, B-cell-depleted T cells, or PBMCs provided the cDNA or gDNA that served as material.

The CDR3 is made up of 15 amino acids. Germline V gene lookup returns CDR1 KGHSH and CDR2 LQKENI. V was pared by 4 bases and J by 3 bases, with 5 bases of the junction left unmatched. Repertoires were generated with immunoSEQ multiplex PCR, while TCRdb's copy carries only in-frame clones and drops some. Of roughly 520,000 clones listed, approximately 90% are singletons. The receptor was derived from a woman aged 35 to 49 who had recovered from COVID-19. The sample comprised PBMCs or T cells enriched from blood (not recorded which). The V and J genes are TRBV18 and TRBJ2-2, with 7 bases lining up with TRBD1. CDR3 nucleotides: TGTGCCAGCTCACGACAGGGCTCCCACACCGGGGAGCTGTTTTTT. Protein product: CASSRQGSHTGELFF.